What follows are 2 T cell receptor beta chains derived from one specimen sequenced in a study of blood T cell repertoires in COVID-19. Repertoires were generated with immunoSEQ multiplex PCR, while TCRdb's copy carries only in-frame clones and drops some. This sample has fewer than 350,000 clones, with 88% found just once. Sequencing input: peripheral blood. Every receptor here comes from a man aged 18 to 29 with active or convalescent COVID-19.

The rearrangement uses TRBV4-2 and TRBJ2-7, with TRBD1 identical over 9 bases. V gave up 3 bases and J gave up 0 bases; unmatched junction bases: 6. CDR3 length: 16 residues. The V gene's germline CDR1 is LGHNA and CDR2 YNFKEQ. The chain's CDR3 is CASSHPSTGGSYEQYF. CDR3 nucleotide sequence: TGTGCCAGCAGCCACCCCTCGACAGGGGGCTCCTACGAGCAGTACTTC.

The V and J genes are TRBV7-6 and TRBJ1-1; TRBD1 matches at 7 bases. CDR3 length: 15 amino acids. With 6 bases clipped from V and 3 bases from J, the junction kept 10 bases outside the gene matches. Germline lookup yields CDR1 SGHVS and CDR2 FNYEAQ. The CDR3: CASSYTIQGDTEAFF. The CDR3 region has the DNA TGTGCCAGCAGTTACACGATCCAGGGGGACACTGAAGCTTTCTTT.